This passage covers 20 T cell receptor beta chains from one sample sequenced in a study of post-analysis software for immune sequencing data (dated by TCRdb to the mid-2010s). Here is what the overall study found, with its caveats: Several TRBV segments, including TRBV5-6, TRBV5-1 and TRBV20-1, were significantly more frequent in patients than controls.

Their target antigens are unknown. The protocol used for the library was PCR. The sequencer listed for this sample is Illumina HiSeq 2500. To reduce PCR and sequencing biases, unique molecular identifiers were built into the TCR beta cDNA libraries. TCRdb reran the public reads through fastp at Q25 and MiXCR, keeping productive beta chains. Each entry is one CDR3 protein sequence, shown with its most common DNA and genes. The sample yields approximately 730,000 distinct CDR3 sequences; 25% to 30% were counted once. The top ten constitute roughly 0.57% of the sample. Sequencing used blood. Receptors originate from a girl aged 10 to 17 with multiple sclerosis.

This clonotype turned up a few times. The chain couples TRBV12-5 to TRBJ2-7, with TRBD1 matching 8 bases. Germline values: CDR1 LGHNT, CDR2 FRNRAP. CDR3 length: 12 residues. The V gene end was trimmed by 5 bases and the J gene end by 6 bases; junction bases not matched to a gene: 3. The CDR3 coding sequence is TGTGCTAGTGGTCCTGGACAGGGCGAGCAGTACTTC. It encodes CASGPGQGEQYF.

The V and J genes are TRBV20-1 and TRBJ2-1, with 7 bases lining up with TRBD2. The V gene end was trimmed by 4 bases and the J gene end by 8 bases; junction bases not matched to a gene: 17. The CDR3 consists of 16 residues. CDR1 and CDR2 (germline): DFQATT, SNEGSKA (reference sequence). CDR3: CSANRFLAESRDEQFF. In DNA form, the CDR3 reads TGCAGTGCTAATAGGTTTCTAGCGGAGTCTCGGGATGAGCAGTTCTTC.

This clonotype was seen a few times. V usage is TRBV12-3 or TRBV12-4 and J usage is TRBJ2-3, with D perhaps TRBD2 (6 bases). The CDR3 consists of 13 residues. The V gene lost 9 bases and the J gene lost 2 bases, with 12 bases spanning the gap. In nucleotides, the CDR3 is TGTGCCAGTCCGGGACTCAACACAGATACGCAGTATTTT. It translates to CASPGLNTDTQYF.

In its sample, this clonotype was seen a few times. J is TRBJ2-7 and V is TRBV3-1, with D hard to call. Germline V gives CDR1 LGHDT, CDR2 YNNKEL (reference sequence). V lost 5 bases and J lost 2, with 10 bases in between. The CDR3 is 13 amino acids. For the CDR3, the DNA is TGTGCCAGCAGCACCCATCTAGCCTACGAGCAGTACTTC. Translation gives CASSTHLAYEQYF.

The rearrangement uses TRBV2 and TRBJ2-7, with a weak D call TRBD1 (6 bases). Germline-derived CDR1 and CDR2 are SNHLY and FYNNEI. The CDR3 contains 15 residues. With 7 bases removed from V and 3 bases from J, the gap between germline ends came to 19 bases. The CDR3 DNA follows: TGTGCCAGCAAACCTAGCCGGGACATGGTCTACGAGCAGTACTTC. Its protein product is CASKPSRDMVYEQYF.

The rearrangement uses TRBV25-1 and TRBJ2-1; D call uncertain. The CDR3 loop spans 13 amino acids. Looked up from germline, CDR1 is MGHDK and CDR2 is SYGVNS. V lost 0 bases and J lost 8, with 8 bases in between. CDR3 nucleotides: TGTGCCAGCAGTGAATATGGTCGCGATGAGCAGTTCTTC. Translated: CASSEYGRDEQFF.

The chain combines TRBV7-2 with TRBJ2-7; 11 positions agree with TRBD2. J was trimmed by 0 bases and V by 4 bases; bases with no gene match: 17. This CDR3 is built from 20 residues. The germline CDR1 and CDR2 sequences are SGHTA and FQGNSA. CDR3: CASSSPPRGLADDSSYEQYF. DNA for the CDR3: TGTGCCAGCAGCTCCCCCCCCCGGGGACTAGCGGACGATAGCTCCTACGAGCAGTACTTC. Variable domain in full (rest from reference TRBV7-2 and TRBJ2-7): GAGVSQSPSNKVTEKGKDVELRCDPISGHTALYWYRQSLGQGLEFLIYFQGNSAPDKSGLPSDRFSAERTGGSVSTLTIQRTQQEDSAVYLCASSSPPRGLADDSSYEQYFGPGTRLTVT.

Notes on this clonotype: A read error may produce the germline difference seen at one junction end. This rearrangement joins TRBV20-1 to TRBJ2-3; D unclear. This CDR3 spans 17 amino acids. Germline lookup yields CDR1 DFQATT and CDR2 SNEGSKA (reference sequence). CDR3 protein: CSARVRSFGGTTDRQYF. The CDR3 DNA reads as TGCAGTGCTAGAGTTCGTTCTTTTGGCGGAACCACAGATAGGCAGTATTTT.

CDR3 region: CASGGATQETQYF. The CDR3 coding sequence is TGTGCCAGCGGGGGGGCCACCCAAGAGACCCAGTACTTC. The chain combines TRBV10-3 with TRBJ2-5, with 9 positions matching TRBD2. Germline assignment: CDR1 ENHRY and CDR2 SYGVKD. The CDR3 length is 13 residues. With V trimmed by 10 bases and J by 1 base, 4 bases remained unmatched.

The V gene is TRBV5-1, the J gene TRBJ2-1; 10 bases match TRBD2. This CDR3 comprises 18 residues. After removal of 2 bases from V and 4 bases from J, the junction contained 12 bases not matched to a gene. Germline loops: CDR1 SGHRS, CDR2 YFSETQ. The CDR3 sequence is CASSFLGASGSRYNEQFF. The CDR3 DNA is TGCGCCAGCAGCTTCTTGGGGGCTAGCGGGAGTAGGTACAATGAGCAGTTCTTC.

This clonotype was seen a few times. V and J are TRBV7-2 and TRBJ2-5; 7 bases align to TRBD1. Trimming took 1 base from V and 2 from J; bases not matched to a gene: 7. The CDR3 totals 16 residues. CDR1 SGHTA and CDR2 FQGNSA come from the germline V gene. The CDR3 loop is CASSLDPTGVQETQYF. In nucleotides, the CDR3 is TGTGCCAGCAGCTTAGATCCTACAGGGGTTCAAGAGACCCAGTACTTC.

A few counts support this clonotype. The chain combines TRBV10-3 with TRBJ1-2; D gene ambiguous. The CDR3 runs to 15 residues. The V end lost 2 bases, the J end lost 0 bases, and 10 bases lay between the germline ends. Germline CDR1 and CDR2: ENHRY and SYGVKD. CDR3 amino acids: CAISERPSANYGYTF. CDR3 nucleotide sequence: TGTGCCATCAGTGAGCGCCCCTCAGCTAACTATGGCTACACCTTC.

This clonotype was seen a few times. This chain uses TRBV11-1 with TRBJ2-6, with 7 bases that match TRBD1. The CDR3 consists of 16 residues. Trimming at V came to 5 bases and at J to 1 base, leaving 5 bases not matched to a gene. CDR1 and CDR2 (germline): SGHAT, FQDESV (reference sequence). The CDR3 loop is CASSPGQSSGANVLTF. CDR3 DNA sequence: TGTGCCAGCAGCCCGGGACAGTCTTCTGGGGCCAACGTCCTGACTTTC.

Here the CDR3 reads CASSPDLLGGYTF. The CDR3 DNA reads TGTGCCAGCAGCCCCGACTTACTGGGAGGCTACACCTTC. The chain has TRBV7-2 and TRBJ1-2; D is uncertain. With 5 bases removed from V and 8 bases from J, the gap between germline ends came to 15 bases. The CDR3 length is 13 residues. CDR1 and CDR2 from the germline V gene are SGHTA and FQGNSA.

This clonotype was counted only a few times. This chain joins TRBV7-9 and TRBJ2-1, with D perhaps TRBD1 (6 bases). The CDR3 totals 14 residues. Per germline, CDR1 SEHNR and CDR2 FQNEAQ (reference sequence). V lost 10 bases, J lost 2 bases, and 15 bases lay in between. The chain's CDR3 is CATIRDTPYNEQFF. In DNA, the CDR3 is TGTGCCACCATTCGGGACACCCCCTACAATGAGCAGTTCTTC.

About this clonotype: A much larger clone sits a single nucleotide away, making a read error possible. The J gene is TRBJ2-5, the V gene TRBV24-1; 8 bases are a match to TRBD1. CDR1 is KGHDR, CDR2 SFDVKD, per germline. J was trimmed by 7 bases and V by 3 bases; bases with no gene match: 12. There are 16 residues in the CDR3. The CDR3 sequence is CATSDRGDRTRGTQYF. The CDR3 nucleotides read TGTGCCACCAGTGATAGGGGGGACAGGACAAGAGGGACCCAGTACTTC.

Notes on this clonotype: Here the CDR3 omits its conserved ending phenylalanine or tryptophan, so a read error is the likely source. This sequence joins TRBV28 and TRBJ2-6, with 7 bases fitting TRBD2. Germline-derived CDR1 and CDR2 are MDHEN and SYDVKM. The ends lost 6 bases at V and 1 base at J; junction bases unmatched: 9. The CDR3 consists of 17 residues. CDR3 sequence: CASSPRSGLSGANVLTV. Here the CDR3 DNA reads TGTGCCAGCAGCCCTCGTAGCGGGTTGTCTGGGGCCAACGTCCTGACTGTC.

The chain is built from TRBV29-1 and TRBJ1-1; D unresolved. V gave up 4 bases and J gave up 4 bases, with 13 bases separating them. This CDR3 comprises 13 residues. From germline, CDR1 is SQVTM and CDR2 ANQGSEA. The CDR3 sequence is CSVVRQSGTEAFF. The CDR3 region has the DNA TGCAGCGTTGTGAGGCAGTCCGGCACTGAAGCTTTCTTT. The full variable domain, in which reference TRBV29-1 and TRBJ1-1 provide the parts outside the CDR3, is SAVISQKPSRDICQRGTSLTIQCQVDSQVTMMFWYRQQPGQSLTLIATANQGSEATYESGFVIDKFPISRPNLTFSTLTVSNMSPEDSSIYLCSVVRQSGTEAFFGQGTRLTVV.

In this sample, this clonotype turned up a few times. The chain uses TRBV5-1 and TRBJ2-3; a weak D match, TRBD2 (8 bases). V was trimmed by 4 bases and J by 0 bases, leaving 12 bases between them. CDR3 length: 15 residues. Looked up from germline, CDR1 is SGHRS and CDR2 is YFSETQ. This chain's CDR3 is CASSREGASTDTQYF. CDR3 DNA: TGCGCCAGCAGCCGGGAGGGGGCTAGCACAGATACGCAGTATTTT.

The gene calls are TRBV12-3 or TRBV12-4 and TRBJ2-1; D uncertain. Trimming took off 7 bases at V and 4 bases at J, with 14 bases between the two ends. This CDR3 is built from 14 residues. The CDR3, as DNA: TGTGCCAGCACCCCCGAGCGCCAATACAATGAGCAGTTCTTC. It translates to CASTPERQYNEQFF.